Following are 13 T cell receptor beta chains from one sample sequenced in a study of cytomegalovirus exposure and HLA in healthy donors (dated by TCRdb to between 2016 and 2019). Receptor amplification or capture employed the immunoSEQ multiplex PCR assay. For the multiplex PCR, a mixture combining 60 forward primers for TCR Vbeta segments and 13 reverse primers for TCR Jbeta segments was used. The clones in this table, taken by TCRdb from immuneACCESS, are in-frame only. Not every clone is retained; where verified, under half of the shortfall comes from an unresolved V gene, and the cause of the rest is unknown. In all, the sample holds 150,000 to 200,000 clones, and 75% to 85% of those were seen once. The biggest ten clones account for roughly 4.9% of the sample. Sequenced: PBMCs. The source of these receptors is a woman aged 18-29 years in good health and CMV-seropositive.

The V gene is TRBV7-8, the J gene TRBJ2-7; 7 nucleotides align to TRBD2. Germline V gene lookup returns CDR1 SGHVS and CDR2 FQNEAQ. The CDR3 extends over 16 amino acids. The trim removed 6 bases at V and 3 bases at J, leaving 14 bases unmatched. In DNA form, the CDR3 reads TGTGCCAGCAGTCGGGCCCCCCGGGGGGACTACTACGAGCAGTACTTC. Amino acid sequence: CASSRAPRGDYYEQYF.

CDR3 residues: CASSPLVTMAQHF. The CDR3 bases are TGTGCCAGCAGTCCGTTGGTGACTATGGCCCAGCATTTT. The V call is TRBV6-5, the J call TRBJ1-5; the D is unclear. The CDR3 runs 13 residues. V lost 5 bases and J lost 11, with 16 bases in between. Germline values: CDR1 MNHEY, CDR2 SVGAGI.

The J gene is TRBJ2-7, the V gene TRBV6-6; D uncertain. The CDR3 consists of 11 residues. V was shortened by 8 bases and J by 2 bases, with 7 bases between the two germline ends. The germline V gene has CDR1 MNHNY and CDR2 SVGAGI (reference sequence). The CDR3 DNA sequence: TGTGCCAGCGGCAAGACCTACGAGCAGTACTTC. It specifies CASGKTYEQYF.

The chain links TRBV27 to TRBJ1-1; possible D gene TRBD1, 6 bases. The CDR3 sequence is 15 residues long. Germline-derived CDR1 and CDR2 are MNHEY and SMNVEV (reference sequence). Between the trimmed V and J ends, which lost 1 base and 3 bases, there was a span of 12 bases. The CDR3 region has the DNA TGTGCCAGCAGTTTATTAGGGGGAATGGACACTGAAGCTTTCTTT. Its protein product is CASSLLGGMDTEAFF.

The sample holds one count of this clone. The rearrangement joins TRBV5-6 to TRBJ1-1; TRBD1 is a possible D gene (6 bases). The V and J ends lost 4 bases and 5 bases respectively, with 15 bases between them. Per the germline V gene, CDR1 is SGHDT and CDR2 is YYEEEE. The length of the CDR3 is 14 residues. The CDR3 nucleotides are TGTGCCAGCAGCGATGGGAGGGGGGGTACTGAAGCTTTCTTT. This gives the protein CASSDGRGGTEAFF.

This clone has a single count. The genes are TRBV10-2 and TRBJ2-1; TRBD2 agrees at 8 bases. This CDR3 contains 15 residues. The junction had 12 bases not matched to a gene; V was cut back by 8 bases and J by 6 bases. Germline V gene data show CDR1 as WSHSY and CDR2 as SAAADI. CDR3 DNA: TGCGCCAGCTCCCTCGGGGGGGACCCTATCAATGAGCAGTTCTTC. It yields the protein CASSLGGDPINEQFF.

The J gene is TRBJ2-7, the V gene TRBV10-1, with TRBD1 as a possible D gene (5 bases). Trimming shortened V by 3 bases and J by 5 bases, and 14 bases separated the two germline ends. Germline values: CDR1 WNHNN, CDR2 SYGVQD (reference sequence). This CDR3 comprises 14 residues. CDR3 DNA: TGCGCCAGCAGTGACACTCAGGGATCGCACGAGCAGTACTTC. Translated, it gives CASSDTQGSHEQYF.

In its sample, this clone was seen a few times. This chain connects TRBV5-6 to TRBJ2-1, with 8 bases that match TRBD2. The CDR3 sequence is 16 residues long. Germline V gene data show CDR1 as SGHDT and CDR2 as YYEEEE. Trimming took 2 bases from V and 4 from J; bases not matched to a gene: 8. CDR3 protein: CASSLGKLAVYNEQFF. The CDR3, as DNA: TGTGCCAGCAGCTTAGGGAAACTAGCGGTTTACAATGAGCAGTTCTTC.

This chain connects TRBV6-6 to TRBJ1-2, with D unresolved. The V and J ends lost 6 bases and 4 bases respectively, with 12 bases between them. The CDR3 loop spans 13 amino acids. Germline lookup yields CDR1 MNHNY and CDR2 SVGAGI (reference sequence). As DNA, the CDR3 is TGTGCCAGCAGCCTCGAACTGAGCTATGGCTACACCTTC. Translating it yields CASSLELSYGYTF.

V and J are TRBV5-5 and TRBJ2-1; maybe TRBD1 (6 bases). Germline CDR1 reads SGHKS; CDR2 reads YYEKEE (reference sequence). CDR3 length equals 15 residues. Trimming took 4 bases from V and 3 from J, leaving 14 bases between them. CDR3 DNA: TGTGCCAGCAGCCTACAGGGTCCAAACTACAATGAGCAGTTCTTC. Translating it yields CASSLQGPNYNEQFF. Filled out from reference TRBV5-5 and TRBJ2-1, the complete variable domain reads DAGVTQSPTHLIKTRGQQVTLRCSPISGHKSVSWYQQVLGQGPQFIFQYYEKEERGRGNFPDRFSARQFPNYSSELNVNALLLGDSALYLCASSLQGPNYNEQFFGPGTRLTVL.

The chain carries TRBV18 and TRBJ2-5; no definite D call. This CDR3 contains 14 residues. Germline CDR1 and CDR2: KGHSH and LQKENI. V was trimmed by 1 base and J by 1 base, leaving 7 bases between them. CDR3 protein: CASSPLTGQETQYF. CDR3 sequence (DNA): TGTGCCAGCTCACCACTGACGGGCCAAGAGACCCAGTACTTC.

The rearrangement joins TRBV7-9 to TRBJ2-3; 10 bases match TRBD2. The CDR3 runs to 16 residues. CDR1 is SEHNR and CDR2 is FQNEAQ in the germline V gene (reference sequence). The V segment lost 2 bases and the J segment 2 bases; nucleotides outside the gene matches: 4. CDR3 residues: CASSLIGLAATDTQYF. The CDR3 bases are TGTGCCAGCAGCTTAATAGGACTAGCGGCCACAGATACGCAGTATTTT. Using reference TRBV7-9 and TRBJ2-3 for the parts outside the CDR3, the full variable domain is DTGVSQNPRHKITKRGQNVTFRCDPISEHNRLYWYRQTLGQGPEFLTYFQNEAQLEKSRLLSDRFSAERPKGSFSTLEIQRTEQGDSAMYLCASSLIGLAATDTQYFGPGTRLTVL.

The chain couples TRBV10-3 to TRBJ2-3; TRBD2 agrees at 11 bases. With V trimmed by 4 bases and J by 3 bases, 9 bases remained unmatched. This CDR3 has 17 amino acids. Per the germline V gene, CDR1 is ENHRY and CDR2 is SYGVKD. In nucleotides, the CDR3 is TGTGCCATCAGTGGAACTAGCGGGGGAACGGGGACAGATACGCAGTATTTT. Amino acid sequence: CAISGTSGGTGTDTQYF.